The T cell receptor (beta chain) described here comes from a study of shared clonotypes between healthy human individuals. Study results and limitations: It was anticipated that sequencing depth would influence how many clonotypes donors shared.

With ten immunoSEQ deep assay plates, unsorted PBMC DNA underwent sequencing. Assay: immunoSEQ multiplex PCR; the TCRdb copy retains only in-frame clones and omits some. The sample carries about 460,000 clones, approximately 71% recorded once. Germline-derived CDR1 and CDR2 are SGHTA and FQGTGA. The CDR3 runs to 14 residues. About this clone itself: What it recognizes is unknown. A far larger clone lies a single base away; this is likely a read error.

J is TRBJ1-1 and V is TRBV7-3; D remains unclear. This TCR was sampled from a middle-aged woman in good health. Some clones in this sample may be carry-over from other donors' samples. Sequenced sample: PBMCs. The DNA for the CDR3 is TGTGCCAGCAGCTACGGGCCTTCGAACACTGGAGCTTTCTTT. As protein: CASSYGPSNTGAFF.